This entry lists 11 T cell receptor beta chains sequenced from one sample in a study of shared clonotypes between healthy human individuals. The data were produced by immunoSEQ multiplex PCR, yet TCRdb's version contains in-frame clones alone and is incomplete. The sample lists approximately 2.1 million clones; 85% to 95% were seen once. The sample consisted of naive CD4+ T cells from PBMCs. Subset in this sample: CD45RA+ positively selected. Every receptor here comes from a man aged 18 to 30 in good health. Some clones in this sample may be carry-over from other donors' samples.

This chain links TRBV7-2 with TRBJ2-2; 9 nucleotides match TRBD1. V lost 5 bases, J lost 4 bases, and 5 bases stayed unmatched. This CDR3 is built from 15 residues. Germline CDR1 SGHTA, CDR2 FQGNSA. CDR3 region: CASSRDRAGTGELFF. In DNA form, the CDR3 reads TGTGCCAGCAGCAGGGACAGGGCGGGCACCGGGGAGCTGTTTTTT.

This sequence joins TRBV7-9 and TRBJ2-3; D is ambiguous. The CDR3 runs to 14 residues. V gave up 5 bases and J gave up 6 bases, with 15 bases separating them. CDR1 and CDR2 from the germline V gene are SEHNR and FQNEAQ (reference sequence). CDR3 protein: CASSQNLHSDTQYF. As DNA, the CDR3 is TGTGCCAGCAGCCAAAATCTTCACAGCGATACGCAGTATTTT.

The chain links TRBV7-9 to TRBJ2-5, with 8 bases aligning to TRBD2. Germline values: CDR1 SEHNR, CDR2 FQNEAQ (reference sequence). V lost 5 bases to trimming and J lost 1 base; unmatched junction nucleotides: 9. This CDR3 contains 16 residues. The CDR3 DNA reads TGTGCCAGCAGCCAAAGAGCGGGAGCGGGCCAAGAGACCCAGTACTTC. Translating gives CASSQRAGAGQETQYF.

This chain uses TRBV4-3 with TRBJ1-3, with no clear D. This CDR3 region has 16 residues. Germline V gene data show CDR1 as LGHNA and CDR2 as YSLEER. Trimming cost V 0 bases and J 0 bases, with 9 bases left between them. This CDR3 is CASSQDRKRSGNTIYF. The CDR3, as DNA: TGCGCCAGCAGCCAAGATCGAAAGCGCTCTGGAAACACCATATATTTT.

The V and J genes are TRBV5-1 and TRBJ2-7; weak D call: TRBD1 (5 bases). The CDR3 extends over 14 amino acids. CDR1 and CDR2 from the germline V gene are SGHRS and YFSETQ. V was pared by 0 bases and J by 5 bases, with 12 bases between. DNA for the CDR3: TGCGCCAGCAGCTTGGGGGGCCACCTCGACGAGCAGTACTTC. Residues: CASSLGGHLDEQYF. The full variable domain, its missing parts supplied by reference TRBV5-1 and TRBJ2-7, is KAGVTQTPRYLIKTRGQQVTLSCSPISGHRSVSWYQQTPGQGLQFLFEYFSETQRNKGNFPGRFSGRQFSNSRSEMNVSTLELGDSALYLCASSLGGHLDEQYFGPGTRLTVT.

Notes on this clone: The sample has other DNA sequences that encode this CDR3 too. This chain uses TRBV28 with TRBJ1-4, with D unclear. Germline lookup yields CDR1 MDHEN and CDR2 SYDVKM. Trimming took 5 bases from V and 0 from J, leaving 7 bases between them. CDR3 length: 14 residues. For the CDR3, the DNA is TGTGCCAGCAGTCTGATAGCAACTAATGAAAAACTGTTTTTT. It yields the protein CASSLIATNEKLFF. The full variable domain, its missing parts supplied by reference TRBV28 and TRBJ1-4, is DVKVTQSSRYLVKRTGEKVFLECVQDMDHENMFWYRQDPGLGLRLIYFSYDVKMKEKGDIPEGYSVSREKKERFSLILESASTNQTSMYLCASSLIATNEKLFFGSGTQLSVL.

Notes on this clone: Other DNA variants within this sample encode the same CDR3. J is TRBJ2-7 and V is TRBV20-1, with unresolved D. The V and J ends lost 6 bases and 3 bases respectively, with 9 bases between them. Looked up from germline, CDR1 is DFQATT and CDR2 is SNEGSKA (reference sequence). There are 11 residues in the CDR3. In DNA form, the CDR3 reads TGCAGTGCCCGGATTAGCTACGAGCAGTACTTC. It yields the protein CSARISYEQYF.

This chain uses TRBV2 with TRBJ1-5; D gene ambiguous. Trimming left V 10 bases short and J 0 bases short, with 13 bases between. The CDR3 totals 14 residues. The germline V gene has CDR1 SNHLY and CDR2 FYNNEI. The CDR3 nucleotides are TGTGCCACCCACCCGACCAATAGCAATCAGCCCCAGCATTTT. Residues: CATHPTNSNQPQHF.

CDR3 sequence: CASSHPDQETQYF. The CDR3 DNA follows: TGTGCCAGCAGTCACCCGGACCAAGAGACCCAGTACTTC. This sequence joins TRBV5-4 and TRBJ2-5; D is unresolved. The germline V and J ends were trimmed by 5 bases and 0 bases, with 8 bases remaining between them. The length of the CDR3 is 13 residues. CDR1 is SGHNT, CDR2 YYREEE, per germline (reference sequence).

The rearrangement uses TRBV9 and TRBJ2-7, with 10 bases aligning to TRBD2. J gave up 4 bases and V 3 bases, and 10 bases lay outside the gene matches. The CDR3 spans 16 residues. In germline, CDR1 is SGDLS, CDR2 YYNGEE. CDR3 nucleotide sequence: TGTGCCAGCAGCGCCAGAACCGGGACTAGCGTGTACGAGCAGTACTTC. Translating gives CASSARTGTSVYEQYF.

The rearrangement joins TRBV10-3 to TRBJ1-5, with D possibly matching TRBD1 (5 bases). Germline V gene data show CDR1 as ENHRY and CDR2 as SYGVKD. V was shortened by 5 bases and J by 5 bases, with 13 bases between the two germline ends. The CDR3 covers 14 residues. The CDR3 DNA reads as TGTGCCATCAGTAGAACGGGGACGGATCAGCCCCAGCATTTT. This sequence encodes CAISRTGTDQPQHF.